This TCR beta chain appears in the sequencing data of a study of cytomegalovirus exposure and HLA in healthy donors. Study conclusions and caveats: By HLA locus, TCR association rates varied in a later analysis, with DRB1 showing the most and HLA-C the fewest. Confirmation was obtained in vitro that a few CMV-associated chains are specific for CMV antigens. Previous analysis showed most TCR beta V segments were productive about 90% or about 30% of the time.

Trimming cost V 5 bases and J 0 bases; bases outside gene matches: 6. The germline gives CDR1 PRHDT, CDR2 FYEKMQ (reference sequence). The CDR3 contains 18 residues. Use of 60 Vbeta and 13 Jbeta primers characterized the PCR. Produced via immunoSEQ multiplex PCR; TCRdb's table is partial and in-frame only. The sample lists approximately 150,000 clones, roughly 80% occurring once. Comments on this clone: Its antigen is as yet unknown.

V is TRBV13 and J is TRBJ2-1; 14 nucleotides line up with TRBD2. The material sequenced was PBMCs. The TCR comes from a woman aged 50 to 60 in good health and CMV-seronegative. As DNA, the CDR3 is TGTGCCAGCAGCGGACTAGCGGGGGGCTCGAGCTCCTACAATGAGCAGTTCTTC. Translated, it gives CASSGLAGGSSSYNEQFF.